Each of the 3 T cell receptor beta chains below was sequenced from the same sample in a study of cytomegalovirus exposure and HLA in healthy donors. The PCR made use of 60 Vbeta and 13 Jbeta primers. The data were produced by immunoSEQ multiplex PCR, yet TCRdb's version contains in-frame clones alone and is incomplete. The sample includes 120,000 to 150,000 clones, about 64% of them seen just once. The specimen was PBMCs. Receptors were obtained from a man aged 55-75 years in good health and CMV-seronegative.

This sequence joins TRBV5-1 and TRBJ2-1, with a possible D match to TRBD1 (7 bases). This CDR3 comprises 15 residues. V lost 0 bases to trimming and J lost 8 bases, with 15 bases between them. The V gene's germline CDR1 is SGHRS and CDR2 YFSETQ. CDR3 residues: CASSLGSGGFDEQFF. The CDR3 region has the DNA TGCGCCAGCAGCTTGGGGTCAGGGGGGTTTGATGAGCAGTTCTTC.

The chain is built from TRBV28 and TRBJ1-1; tentative D call: TRBD1 (6 bases). The V gene's germline CDR1 is MDHEN and CDR2 SYDVKM. The CDR3 loop spans 14 amino acids. The V end was cut by 6 bases, the J end by 6 bases, with 17 bases between. CDR3 bases: TGTGCCAGCAGGTCAGGGGAATGGTACGCTGAAGCTTTCTTT. Its protein product is CASRSGEWYAEAFF.

This clone was seen at least ten times. The chain has TRBV28 and TRBJ1-1; D is uncertain. Trimming removed 6 bases from V and 13 bases from J, with 15 bases in between. CDR3 length equals 11 residues. The germline V gene has CDR1 MDHEN and CDR2 SYDVKM. The CDR3 bases are TGTGCCAGCAGCCCCGACGGCCGAGGTTTCTTT. Translation: CASSPDGRGFF.